This TCR beta chain emerged from a study of T-cell reconstitution after alpha-beta-depleted transplantation in children. Whole-study results and caveats: Diversity of TCRbeta at day 60 was high in some patients, arising from surviving recipient T cells and thymic progenitors. Counts and diversity of T cells one year after transplant came mostly from newly produced T cells.

This clonotype showed up many times. What it binds is unknown. Germline CDR1 is KGHSH and CDR2 is LQKENI. V shed 3 bases and J 3 bases; nucleotides not matched to a gene: 4. This CDR3 has 14 residues. A library of TCRbeta sequences, prepared with unique molecular identifiers, was generated. MiXCR, run by TCRdb on the PCR reads, gives a single entry per CDR3 protein. The top ten hold 2% to 3% of the sample, which has 200,000 to 250,000 distinct CDR3 sequences, under 30% seen once. The chain is built from TRBV18 and TRBJ2-5, with 7 bases fitting TRBD1. Sequenced here: PBMCs, sampled before TCRalphabeta/CD19-depleted stem cell transplant. This sequence was found in a girl aged 2 to 10 with Fanconi anemia, due to receive a stem cell transplant. The CDR3 protein is CASSPPGQKETQYF. DNA of the CDR3: TGTGCCAGCTCACCCCCGGGACAGAAAGAGACCCAGTACTTC.